This entry lists 23 T cell receptor beta chains sequenced from one sample in a study of CD8+ T cells in alopecia areata. RNA was isolated and reverse transcribed to cDNA, the sequencing template. Generated by immunoSEQ multiplex PCR, the TCRdb table keeps only in-frame clones and is missing some. The data show around 150,000 clones, 82% seen once. Treatment: oral pan-JAK inhibitor, 5-10 mg twice daily. The sequencing used CD8+ T cells sorted from blood, collected at week 4, from a patient treated with tofacitinib. These receptors were taken from a human donor with alopecia areata.

The chain has TRBV7-2 and TRBJ1-1; D gene ambiguous. Germline lookup yields CDR1 SGHTA and CDR2 FQGNSA. This CDR3 contains 15 residues. With 5 bases removed from V and 1 base from J, the gap between germline ends came to 14 bases. CDR3 nucleotide sequence: TGTGCCAGCAGCGTAAGCCCGGCCAAGAACACTGAAGCTTTCTTT. As protein: CASSVSPAKNTEAFF.

The chain uses TRBV2 and TRBJ2-7; D might be TRBD1 or TRBD2, each matching 5 bases. The V and J ends lost 10 bases and 2 bases respectively, with 12 bases between them. Germline CDR1 is SNHLY and CDR2 is FYNNEI. The CDR3 covers 12 residues. CDR3 region: CATKGPTYEQYF. The CDR3 DNA reads TGTGCCACCAAGGGACCGACCTACGAGCAGTACTTC.

The chain employs TRBV4-1 and TRBJ2-5; no clear D gene. This CDR3 contains 13 residues. Deletions cut 3 bases from V and 4 bases from J, with 9 bases between. Germline-derived CDR1 and CDR2 are MGHRA and YSYEKL. The chain's CDR3 is CASSHPSGETQYF. In nucleotides, the CDR3 is TGCGCCAGCAGCCACCCCTCGGGAGAGACCCAGTACTTC.

This sequence joins TRBV29-1 and TRBJ2-7; D ambiguous. The V gene lost 3 bases and the J gene lost 2 bases, with 5 bases spanning the gap. In germline, CDR1 is SQVTM, CDR2 ANQGSEA. This CDR3 spans 11 amino acids. The DNA of the CDR3 is TGCAGCGTTGAGGATACCTACGAGCAGTACTTC. Protein: CSVEDTYEQYF.

The chain joins TRBV4-1 to TRBJ2-2; possibly TRBD2 for D (5 bases). The length of the CDR3 is 14 residues. CDR1 is MGHRA, CDR2 YSYEKL, per germline. Trimming removed 4 bases at V and 7 bases at J, with 13 bases between. CDR3 DNA sequence: TGCGCCAGCAGCCGCCGCACCGACTACGGGGAGCTGTTTTTT. As protein: CASSRRTDYGELFF.

The chain couples TRBV5-1 to TRBJ2-7, with 8 bases aligning to TRBD1. This CDR3 spans 13 amino acids. The junction had 5 bases not matched to a gene; V was cut back by 3 bases and J by 6 bases. CDR1 and CDR2 from the germline V gene are SGHRS and YFSETQ. The CDR3 DNA reads TGCGCCAGCAGCTGGGTGACAGGGGCCGAGCAGTACTTC. This codes for CASSWVTGAEQYF.

This chain links TRBV25-1 with TRBJ2-1; the D gene is possibly TRBD2 (5 bases). The CDR3 spans 16 residues. The germline CDR1 and CDR2 sequences are MGHDK and SYGVNS. The V gene lost 5 bases and the J gene lost 4 bases, with 18 bases spanning the gap. CDR3 nucleotide sequence: TGTGCCAGCAGTCAGACGGGCCTCGGGGATTACAATGAGCAGTTCTTC. Protein sequence: CASSQTGLGDYNEQFF. Combining the CDR3 with reference TRBV25-1 and TRBJ2-1 gives the whole variable domain EADIYQTPRYLVIGTGKKITLECSQTMGHDKMYWYQQDPGMELHLIHYSYGVNSTEKGDLSSESTVSRIRTEHFPLTLESARPSHTSQYLCASSQTGLGDYNEQFFGPGTRLTVL.

This chain connects TRBV4-1 to TRBJ1-3; D gene unclear. CDR3 length: 14 residues. The germline V gene has CDR1 MGHRA and CDR2 YSYEKL. V lost 1 base and J lost 0, with 4 bases in between. CDR3 DNA: TGCGCCAGCAGCCAAGGATCCTCTGGAAACACCATATATTTT. Encoded protein: CASSQGSSGNTIYF.

Worth noting for this clone: Other DNA sequences in the sample encode the same CDR3. This chain uses TRBV29-1 with TRBJ2-2; D is ambiguous. CDR1 and CDR2 from the germline V gene are SQVTM and ANQGSEA. V lost 4 bases to trimming and J lost 3 bases, with 3 bases between them. This CDR3 contains 11 residues. Here the CDR3 DNA reads TGCAGCGTTGGGGACACCGGGGAGCTGTTTTTT. It translates to CSVGDTGELFF.

V usage is TRBV19 and J usage is TRBJ2-1; 7 positions agree with TRBD1. The V gene's germline CDR1 is LNHDA and CDR2 SQIVND (reference sequence). The CDR3 covers 15 residues. The junction had 8 bases not matched to a gene; V was cut back by 5 bases and J by 4 bases. CDR3 sequence reads: CASSPTGASYNEQFF. In nucleotides, the CDR3 is TGTGCCAGTAGTCCCACAGGGGCTTCATACAATGAGCAGTTCTTC.

This sequence joins TRBV6-6 and TRBJ2-1; 8 bases match TRBD2. The CDR3 spans 15 residues. The germline gives CDR1 MNHNY, CDR2 SVGAGI (reference sequence). The trim removed 5 bases at V and 5 bases at J, leaving 8 bases unmatched. DNA for the CDR3: TGTGCCAGCAGTCCCTCGGGGGGGTCGAACAATGAGCAGTTCTTC. Translating it yields CASSPSGGSNNEQFF.

V and J are TRBV5-6 and TRBJ2-4, with D possibly matching TRBD1 (5 bases). Germline V gene lookup returns CDR1 SGHDT and CDR2 YYEEEE. The ends were cut back, 4 bases at V and 8 bases at J, with 13 bases in the middle. This CDR3 has 13 amino acids. The CDR3 sequence: CASSPDNHDIQYF. The CDR3 region has the DNA TGTGCCAGCAGCCCGGACAACCATGACATTCAGTACTTC.

This chain links TRBV6-6 with TRBJ1-6; 8 bases are a match to TRBD1. The CDR3 is 15 residues long. Trimming took 6 bases from V and 5 from J; bases not matched to a gene: 6. The V gene's germline CDR1 is MNHNY and CDR2 SVGAGI (reference sequence). Written as DNA, the CDR3 is TGTGCCAGCAGAGGCCTGACAGGGGATAATTCACCCCTCCACTTT. It yields the protein CASRGLTGDNSPLHF.

Only one count was recorded for this clone. V gene TRBV4-2 combines with J gene TRBJ2-1, with D perhaps assigned TRBD1 or TRBD2 (6 bases each). CDR3 length: 16 amino acids. Trimming removed 4 bases from V and 8 bases from J, with 21 bases in between. In germline, CDR1 is LGHNA, CDR2 YNFKEQ. CDR3 sequence reads: CASSPTSRGRGDEQFF. As DNA, the CDR3 is TGTGCCAGCAGCCCCACGTCCCGGGGGCGAGGCGATGAGCAGTTCTTC.

The chain combines TRBV4-3 with TRBJ2-5, with D possibly TRBD2 on 6 matching bases. The CDR3 spans 14 residues. Deletions cut 5 bases from V and 4 bases from J, with 14 bases between. The germline V gene encodes CDR1 LGHNA and CDR2 YSLEER. Here the CDR3 reads CASSSGTAAETQYF. The CDR3 DNA reads TGCGCCAGCAGCTCCGGGACTGCAGCAGAGACCCAGTACTTC.

The genes are TRBV4-1 and TRBJ2-7, with no clear D. V lost 3 bases, J lost 4 bases, and 4 bases lay in between. CDR1 and CDR2 (germline): MGHRA, YSYEKL. CDR3 length: 11 residues. CDR3 nucleotide sequence: TGCGCCAGCAGCCATGGATACGAGCAGTACTTC. This codes for CASSHGYEQYF.

For this clone: The junction and the germline gene differ at one end; a read error may be behind it. This chain joins TRBV29-1 and TRBJ2-1; 10 bases line up with TRBD1. Germline V lookup: CDR1 SQVTM, CDR2 ANQGSEA. The CDR3 is 11 amino acids. The CDR3 DNA is TGCAGCGCCCTACTAGGGACAGGGGAAATCTTC. Translated, it gives CSALLGTGEIF.

The chain is built from TRBV7-9 and TRBJ2-2; a possible D gene is TRBD2 (5 bases). Per the germline V gene, CDR1 is SEHNR and CDR2 is FQNEAQ (reference sequence). The CDR3 contains 13 residues. Trimming removed 5 bases from V and 6 bases from J, with 10 bases in between. The CDR3, as DNA: TGTGCCAGCAGCCCGCCGGAGGCCGGGGAGCTGTTTTTT. As protein: CASSPPEAGELFF.

V usage is TRBV9 and J usage is TRBJ2-3; D might be TRBD1 (6 bases). The germline V and J ends were trimmed by 1 base and 6 bases, with 15 bases remaining between them. Germline V gene data show CDR1 as SGDLS and CDR2 as YYNGEE. CDR3 length: 15 residues. The CDR3 nucleotides read TGTGCCAGCAGCGTATACGGGACAAGGGGGGATACGCAGTATTTT. Its protein product is CASSVYGTRGDTQYF.

This chain joins TRBV4-1 and TRBJ1-1; D is ambiguous. The CDR3 is 14 residues long. The V end was cut by 3 bases, the J end by 6 bases, with 14 bases between. Germline V CDR1 and CDR2: MGHRA, YSYEKL. CDR3 sequence (DNA): TGCGCCAGCAGCCATTATCGGGGTTTCGCTGAAGCTTTCTTT. Protein product: CASSHYRGFAEAFF.

V is TRBV6-5 and J is TRBJ2-7; D is unclear. The length of the CDR3 is 14 residues. Germline CDR1 MNHEY, CDR2 SVGAGI. V was pared by 2 bases and J by 3 bases, with 11 bases between. The CDR3 bases are TGTGCCAGCAGTTACGGCCTGATCTACTACGAGCAGTACTTC. Translated: CASSYGLIYYEQYF.

The chain has TRBV29-1 and TRBJ2-1; 7 nucleotides align to TRBD1. CDR1 is SQVTM and CDR2 is ANQGSEA in the germline V gene. The CDR3 is 14 amino acids. The trim removed 7 bases at V and 2 bases at J, leaving 8 bases unmatched. The CDR3 DNA sequence: TGCAGCGCCCCTACCGGGACAGCCTACAATGAGCAGTTCTTC. Its protein is CSAPTGTAYNEQFF.

The chain has TRBV6-1 and TRBJ2-2; D is perhaps TRBD2 (6 bases). The CDR3 contains 15 residues. The ends were cut back, 1 base at V and 3 bases at J, with 9 bases in the middle. Looked up from germline, CDR1 is MNHNS and CDR2 is SASEGT. DNA of the CDR3: TGTGCCAGCAGTGAAGGGGACTCTTACACCGGGGAGCTGTTTTTT. It yields the protein CASSEGDSYTGELFF.